These 9 T cell receptor beta chains share one sample of origin, sequenced in a study of technical replicates of blood from a handful of donors. Assay: immunoSEQ multiplex PCR; the TCRdb copy retains only in-frame clones and omits some. The data hold 68,000 or so clones, with approximately 89% observed a single time. The sequencing input was PBMCs. Every receptor here comes from a human donor in good health. Some clones in this sample may be carry-over from other donors' samples.

This clone was recorded only once. This chain links TRBV11-2 with TRBJ2-3; the D is unclear. Trimming removed 7 bases at V and 6 bases at J, with 14 bases between. There are 13 residues in the CDR3. The germline CDR1 and CDR2 sequences are SGHAT and FQNNGV. For the CDR3, the DNA is TGTGCCAGCACCCCAGCGCTTGTGGATACGCAGTATTTT. Translated: CASTPALVDTQYF. The full variable domain, in which reference TRBV11-2 and TRBJ2-3 provide the parts outside the CDR3, is EAGVAQSPRYKIIEKRQSVAFWCNPISGHATLYWYQQILGQGPKLLIQFQNNGVVDDSQLPKDRFSAERLKGVDSTLKIQPAKLEDSAVYLCASTPALVDTQYFGPGTRLTVL.

The chain combines TRBV6-5 with TRBJ1-1; D is ambiguous. This CDR3 region has 14 residues. The germline V gene encodes CDR1 MNHEY and CDR2 SVGAGI. Trimming took 4 bases from V and 0 from J, leaving 9 bases between them. CDR3: CASSSRAMNTEAFF. The CDR3 nucleotides read TGTGCCAGCAGTTCGCGGGCTATGAACACTGAAGCTTTCTTT.

V gene TRBV5-1 combines with J gene TRBJ2-1, with 9 bases lining up with TRBD2. Germline V lookup: CDR1 SGHRS, CDR2 YFSETQ. The CDR3 contains 16 residues. V lost 4 bases, J lost 7 bases, and 12 bases stayed unmatched. CDR3 DNA: TGCGCCAGCAGCGGAGTAGCGGGAGTTGTTTCGAATGAGCAGTTCTTC. As protein: CASSGVAGVVSNEQFF.

This sequence joins TRBV6-5 and TRBJ1-5; TRBD1 might be the D (5 bases). Germline V lookup: CDR1 MNHEY, CDR2 SVGAGI. The CDR3 sequence is 15 residues long. V shed 6 bases and J shed 4 bases, with 16 bases lying between them. CDR3 region: CASRDPRQGNQPQHF. The CDR3, as DNA: TGTGCCAGCAGGGATCCCCGGCAGGGAAATCAGCCCCAGCATTTT.

The genes are TRBV7-3 and TRBJ1-3, with TRBD1 matching 7 bases. Germline values: CDR1 SGHTA, CDR2 FQGTGA. This CDR3 is 17 amino acids long. Trimming cost V 6 bases and J 0 bases; bases outside gene matches: 11. As DNA, the CDR3 is TGTGCCAGCAGTCTTGGACCGGGACAGTACTCTGGAAACACCATATATTTT. It translates to CASSLGPGQYSGNTIYF.

The chain couples TRBV5-4 to TRBJ2-1; TRBD2 agrees at 12 bases. The ends lost 3 bases at V and 8 bases at J; junction bases unmatched: 9. The CDR3 runs to 16 residues. The germline V gene encodes CDR1 SGHNT and CDR2 YYREEE (reference sequence). CDR3 nucleotides: TGTGCCAGCAGCTCTCCTGCTAGCGGGGGGGCCGATGAGCAGTTCTTC. Translation gives CASSSPASGGADEQFF.

The rearrangement joins TRBV7-6 to TRBJ2-7, with a possible D match to TRBD2 (5 bases). Between the trimmed V and J ends, which lost 4 bases and 4 bases, there was a span of 14 bases. The germline gives CDR1 SGHVS, CDR2 FNYEAQ. This CDR3 has 14 residues. Here the CDR3 reads CASSSWTDQYEQYF. The CDR3 DNA follows: TGTGCCAGCAGCTCATGGACTGATCAGTACGAGCAGTACTTC.

The V gene is TRBV11-2, the J gene TRBJ2-1; 7 bases agree with TRBD1. Germline V gives CDR1 SGHAT, CDR2 FQNNGV. The CDR3 has 19 amino acids. V was clipped by 0 bases and J by 2 bases; unmatched bases: 13. CDR3 DNA: TGTGCCAGCAGCTTAGAATTAATCTCCGACAGGGTGGCCTACAATGAGCAGTTCTTC. Its translation is CASSLELISDRVAYNEQFF.

This clone was recorded a few times. The gene calls are TRBV2 and TRBJ1-5; 7 positions agree with TRBD1. Trimming cost V 6 bases and J 1 base; bases outside gene matches: 3. This CDR3 has 14 residues. Germline CDR1 reads SNHLY; CDR2 reads FYNNEI. The CDR3 spells CASRGTASNQPQHF. The DNA for the CDR3 is TGTGCCAGCAGGGGGACAGCGAGCAATCAGCCCCAGCATTTT.